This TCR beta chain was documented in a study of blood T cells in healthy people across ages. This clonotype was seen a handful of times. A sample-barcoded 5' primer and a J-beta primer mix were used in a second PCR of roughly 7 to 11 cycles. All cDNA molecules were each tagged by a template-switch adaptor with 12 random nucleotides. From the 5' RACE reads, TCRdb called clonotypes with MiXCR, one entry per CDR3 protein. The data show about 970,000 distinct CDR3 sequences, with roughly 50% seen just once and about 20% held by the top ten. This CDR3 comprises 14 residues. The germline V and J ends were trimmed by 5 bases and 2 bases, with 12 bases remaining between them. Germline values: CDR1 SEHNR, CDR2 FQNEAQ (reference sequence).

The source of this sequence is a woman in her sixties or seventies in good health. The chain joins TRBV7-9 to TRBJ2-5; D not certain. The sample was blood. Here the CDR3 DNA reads TGTGCCAGCAGCCCCCGAGCGCGTCAAGAGACCCAGTACTTC. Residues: CASSPRARQETQYF.